This is a list of T cell receptor beta chains from one sample in a study of T cell changes during pregnancy in multiple sclerosis. Assay: immunoSEQ multiplex PCR; the TCRdb copy retains only in-frame clones and omits some. This table has 35,000 to 45,000 clones, roughly 92% appearing once. Sequences were derived from peripheral blood, sampled before pregnancy. These receptors all come from a female donor with multiple sclerosis, enrolled in a pregnancy study. Each CDR3 is given with its conserved first and last residue. D genes are given only for firm matches. Not all rows give a size; the values are once, few, many and, for expanded clones, a class.

v_call: TRBV10-3
d_call: .
clone_size: .
j_call: TRBJ2-6
cdr3_aa: CAISEGHLSGANVLTF
cdr3_nt: TGTGCCATCAGTGAGGGACACCTCTCTGGGGCCAACGTCCTGACTTTC

v_call: TRBV19
d_call: TRBD1
clone_size: .
j_call: TRBJ1-1
cdr3_aa: CASSDQGARLTEAFF
cdr3_nt: TGTGCCAGTAGCGACCAGGGGGCGCGGCTCACTGAAGCTTTCTTT

v_call: TRBV11-1
d_call: TRBD1
clone_size: .
j_call: TRBJ2-7
cdr3_aa: CASSLGGQGYEQYF
cdr3_nt: TGTGCCAGCAGCTTAGGGGGACAGGGATACGAGCAGTACTTC

v_call: TRBV25-1
d_call: .
clone_size: .
j_call: TRBJ2-3
cdr3_aa: CASSVGGASTDTQYF
cdr3_nt: TGTGCCAGCAGTGTTGGCGGAGCTAGCACAGATACGCAGTATTTT

v_call: TRBV28
d_call: TRBD2
clone_size: .
j_call: TRBJ2-1
cdr3_aa: CASTRLAGLAGNNEQFF
cdr3_nt: TGTGCCAGCACCCGCTTGGCAGGACTAGCGGGAAACAATGAGCAGTTCTTC

v_call: TRBV7-9
d_call: TRBD1
clone_size: .
j_call: TRBJ2-1
cdr3_aa: CASSEQGHEQFF
cdr3_nt: TGTGCCAGCAGCGAACAGGGGCATGAGCAGTTCTTC

v_call: TRBV7-4
d_call: TRBD2
clone_size: .
j_call: TRBJ2-1
cdr3_aa: CASSLRASGDSGEQFF
cdr3_nt: TGTGCCAGCAGCTTAAGGGCTAGCGGAGATTCAGGGGAGCAGTTCTTC

v_call: TRBV20-1
d_call: TRBD1
clone_size: .
j_call: TRBJ2-7
cdr3_aa: CSANRGYEQYF
cdr3_nt: TGCAGTGCCAACAGGGGGTACGAGCAGTACTTC

v_call: TRBV19
d_call: TRBD1
clone_size: .
j_call: TRBJ1-5
cdr3_aa: CASSITGTVSNQPQHF
cdr3_nt: TGTGCCAGTAGTATAACTGGGACAGTTAGCAATCAGCCCCAGCATTTT

v_call: TRBV9
d_call: TRBD2
clone_size: .
j_call: TRBJ2-1
cdr3_aa: CASSVASSGRVDEQFF
cdr3_nt: TGTGCCAGCAGCGTAGCATCTAGCGGGAGAGTAGATGAGCAGTTCTTC

v_call: TRBV18
d_call: .
clone_size: few
j_call: TRBJ1-2
cdr3_aa: CASSSRQSNYGYTF
cdr3_nt: TGTGCCAGCTCATCTCGACAGTCTAACTATGGCTACACCTTC

v_call: TRBV7-9
d_call: TRBD2
clone_size: .
j_call: TRBJ2-3
cdr3_aa: CASSFSLAGAMTDTQYF
cdr3_nt: TGTGCCAGCAGCTTCTCTCTAGCGGGAGCAATGACAGATACGCAGTATTTT

v_call: TRBV30
d_call: TRBD2
clone_size: .
j_call: TRBJ2-1
cdr3_aa: CAWRGGLAGDSKYNEQFF
cdr3_nt: TGTGCCTGGAGGGGGGGACTAGCGGGAGATTCCAAGTACAATGAGCAGTTCTTC

v_call: TRBV19
d_call: .
clone_size: .
j_call: TRBJ1-2
cdr3_aa: CASLLTQFDGIGGYTF
cdr3_nt: TGTGCCAGTTTACTGACACAATTCGATGGAATAGGTGGCTACACCTTC

v_call: TRBV5-1
d_call: .
clone_size: .
j_call: TRBJ2-1
cdr3_aa: CASSLFRTAYNEQFF
cdr3_nt: TGCGCCAGCAGCTTGTTTAGGACAGCTTACAATGAGCAGTTCTTC

v_call: TRBV7-3
d_call: TRBD2
clone_size: .
j_call: TRBJ2-3
cdr3_aa: CASSTRLAGVTDTQYF
cdr3_nt: TGTGCCAGCAGCACCCGACTAGCGGGTGTCACAGATACGCAGTATTTT

v_call: TRBV5-1
d_call: .
clone_size: .
j_call: TRBJ1-2
cdr3_aa: CARNGGGLYGYTF
cdr3_nt: TGCGCCAGAAACGGGGGGGGGCTCTATGGCTACACCTTC

v_call: TRBV19
d_call: TRBD1
clone_size: .
j_call: TRBJ1-5
cdr3_aa: CASSIAGTGFRNQPQHF
cdr3_nt: TGTGCCAGTAGTATAGCGGGGACAGGTTTTCGCAATCAGCCCCAGCATTTT

v_call: TRBV4-1
d_call: TRBD2
clone_size: .
j_call: TRBJ2-7
cdr3_aa: CASSQAASGSLYEQYF
cdr3_nt: TGCGCCAGCAGCCAAGCGGCTAGCGGGAGTCTCTACGAGCAGTACTTC

v_call: TRBV29-1
d_call: .
clone_size: .
j_call: TRBJ2-1
cdr3_aa: CSVVSGGPQTYNEQFF
cdr3_nt: TGCAGCGTTGTATCCGGAGGGCCCCAAACCTACAATGAGCAGTTCTTC

v_call: TRBV10-3
d_call: .
clone_size: .
j_call: TRBJ1-5
cdr3_aa: CAAKQGNQPQHF
cdr3_nt: TGTGCCGCAAAGCAGGGAAATCAGCCCCAGCATTTT

v_call: TRBV19
d_call: TRBD2
clone_size: .
j_call: TRBJ2-2
cdr3_aa: CASSSGAGDRTGELFF
cdr3_nt: TGTGCCAGTAGTTCCGGAGCGGGAGATAGGACCGGGGAGCTGTTTTTT

v_call: TRBV18
d_call: .
clone_size: .
j_call: TRBJ2-5
cdr3_aa: CASSPEVGETQYF
cdr3_nt: TGTGCCAGCTCACCGGAGGTAGGAGAGACCCAGTACTTC

v_call: TRBV6-6
d_call: .
clone_size: .
j_call: TRBJ1-1
cdr3_aa: CASRGGDTEAFF
cdr3_nt: TGTGCCAGCAGGGGAGGAGACACTGAAGCTTTCTTT

v_call: TRBV27
d_call: .
clone_size: .
j_call: TRBJ1-5
cdr3_aa: CASSLLQSNQPQHF
cdr3_nt: TGTGCCAGCAGTTTACTTCAGAGCAATCAGCCCCAGCATTTT

v_call: TRBV6-6
d_call: .
clone_size: .
j_call: TRBJ1-5
cdr3_aa: CASSKTIGGSQHF
cdr3_nt: TGTGCCAGCAGCAAAACCATAGGGGGTTCCCAGCATTTT

v_call: TRBV2
d_call: .
clone_size: .
j_call: TRBJ1-1
cdr3_aa: CASRGGTSRNTEAFF
cdr3_nt: TGTGCCAGCAGAGGCGGGACCTCTAGGAACACTGAAGCTTTCTTT

v_call: TRBV11-2
d_call: TRBD1
clone_size: .
j_call: TRBJ2-5
cdr3_aa: CASSSGQGARETQYF
cdr3_nt: TGTGCCAGCAGCTCAGGACAGGGGGCGAGAGAGACCCAGTACTTC

v_call: TRBV18
d_call: TRBD1
clone_size: .
j_call: TRBJ2-1
cdr3_aa: CASSSGQFPYNEQFF
cdr3_nt: TGTGCCAGCTCATCGGGACAGTTCCCCTACAATGAGCAGTTCTTC

v_call: TRBV18
d_call: .
clone_size: .
j_call: TRBJ2-5
cdr3_aa: CASSPRLEKAETQYF
cdr3_nt: TGTGCCAGCTCACCGAGACTGGAGAAGGCAGAGACCCAGTACTTC

v_call: TRBV7-8
d_call: .
clone_size: .
j_call: TRBJ2-1
cdr3_aa: CASSLLGEQFF
cdr3_nt: TGTGCCAGCAGCTTGCTAGGTGAGCAGTTCTTC

v_call: TRBV10-3
d_call: TRBD2
clone_size: .
j_call: TRBJ2-2
cdr3_aa: CAITGTSVNTGELFF
cdr3_nt: TGTGCCATCACCGGGACTAGCGTTAACACCGGGGAGCTGTTTTTT

v_call: TRBV28
d_call: .
clone_size: .
j_call: TRBJ1-2
cdr3_aa: CASSVPPDRPNYGYTF
cdr3_nt: TGTGCCAGCAGCGTCCCCCCCGACAGACCTAACTATGGCTACACCTTC

v_call: TRBV7-2
d_call: .
clone_size: .
j_call: TRBJ1-1
cdr3_aa: CASSGAAGNTEAFF
cdr3_nt: TGTGCCAGCAGCGGGGCAGCGGGGAACACTGAAGCTTTCTTT

v_call: TRBV18
d_call: .
clone_size: .
j_call: TRBJ2-1
cdr3_aa: CASSPGPSSYNEQFF
cdr3_nt: TGTGCCAGCTCACCGGGCCCCTCCTCCTACAATGAGCAGTTCTTC

v_call: TRBV29-1
d_call: TRBD1
clone_size: .
j_call: TRBJ2-7
cdr3_aa: CSVVWVRDRDGQYF
cdr3_nt: TGCAGCGTTGTGTGGGTCCGGGACAGGGATGGGCAGTACTTC

v_call: TRBV6-1
d_call: TRBD1
clone_size: once
j_call: TRBJ2-5
cdr3_aa: CASSEMQGEQETQYF
cdr3_nt: TGTGCCAGCAGTGAAATGCAGGGGGAACAAGAGACCCAGTACTTC

v_call: TRBV2
d_call: .
clone_size: .
j_call: TRBJ2-3
cdr3_aa: CASGSVADTQYF
cdr3_nt: TGTGCCAGCGGGAGTGTAGCAGATACGCAGTATTTT

v_call: TRBV21-1
d_call: .
clone_size: .
j_call: TRBJ2-7
cdr3_aa: CASSSSWDYPNTPYEQYF
cdr3_nt: TGTGCCAGCAGCTCCTCTTGGGACTATCCTAACACGCCCTACGAGCAGTACTTC

v_call: TRBV2
d_call: .
clone_size: .
j_call: TRBJ2-7
cdr3_aa: CASRAEYEQYF
cdr3_nt: TGTGCCAGCAGGGCTGAATACGAGCAGTACTTC

v_call: TRBV10-3
d_call: .
clone_size: .
j_call: TRBJ1-1
cdr3_aa: CAIAGVNTEAFF
cdr3_nt: TGTGCCATCGCAGGGGTGAACACTGAAGCTTTCTTT

v_call: TRBV4-3
d_call: .
clone_size: .
j_call: TRBJ2-4
cdr3_aa: CASSQGVQVPQNIQYF
cdr3_nt: TGCGCCAGCAGCCAAGGGGTACAGGTACCGCAAAACATTCAGTACTTC

v_call: TRBV4-1
d_call: .
clone_size: .
j_call: TRBJ1-5
cdr3_aa: CASSQGVRGQPQHF
cdr3_nt: TGCGCCAGCAGCCAAGGGGTTCGAGGTCAGCCCCAGCATTTT

v_call: TRBV29-1
d_call: .
clone_size: few
j_call: TRBJ1-1
cdr3_aa: CSVEGTANTEAFF
cdr3_nt: TGCAGCGTTGAAGGGACAGCGAACACTGAAGCTTTCTTT

v_call: TRBV9
d_call: TRBD1
clone_size: .
j_call: TRBJ1-2
cdr3_aa: CASSPRTGLNYGYTF
cdr3_nt: TGTGCCAGCAGCCCCCGGACAGGGCTGAACTATGGCTACACCTTC

v_call: TRBV5-1
d_call: TRBD1
clone_size: .
j_call: TRBJ1-4
cdr3_aa: CASSWGTGYEKLFF
cdr3_nt: TGCGCCAGCAGCTGGGGGACAGGGTATGAAAAACTGTTTTTT

v_call: TRBV10-1
d_call: .
clone_size: .
j_call: TRBJ1-4
cdr3_aa: CASSENSGTNEKLFF
cdr3_nt: TGCGCCAGCAGTGAGAATTCGGGGACTAATGAAAAACTGTTTTTT

v_call: TRBV19
d_call: .
clone_size: .
j_call: TRBJ2-1
cdr3_aa: CASSIRSGEYNEQFF
cdr3_nt: TGTGCCAGTAGTATACGGTCCGGGGAATACAATGAGCAGTTCTTC

v_call: TRBV27
d_call: .
clone_size: .
j_call: TRBJ1-3
cdr3_aa: CASSATVSGNTIYF
cdr3_nt: TGTGCCAGCAGTGCAACAGTCTCTGGAAACACCATATATTTT

v_call: TRBV18
d_call: .
clone_size: .
j_call: TRBJ2-7
cdr3_aa: CASSRDRAGEQYF
cdr3_nt: TGTGCCAGCTCTCGGGATAGGGCGGGGGAGCAGTACTTC

v_call: TRBV10-3
d_call: TRBD2
clone_size: .
j_call: TRBJ2-1
cdr3_aa: CAISGLAGAGDEQFF
cdr3_nt: TGTGCCATCAGTGGACTAGCGGGGGCCGGGGATGAGCAGTTCTTC

v_call: TRBV20-1
d_call: .
clone_size: .
j_call: TRBJ2-5
cdr3_aa: CSARVGTQYF
cdr3_nt: TGCAGTGCCCGGGTCGGGACCCAGTACTTC

v_call: TRBV19
d_call: .
clone_size: .
j_call: TRBJ1-2
cdr3_aa: CASTAQGWNGYTF
cdr3_nt: TGTGCCAGTACGGCGCAGGGATGGAATGGCTACACCTTC

v_call: TRBV30
d_call: .
clone_size: .
j_call: TRBJ1-1
cdr3_aa: CAWSKAFQRALNTEAFF
cdr3_nt: TGTGCCTGGAGTAAGGCCTTCCAGAGGGCGCTGAACACTGAAGCTTTCTTT

v_call: TRBV2
d_call: .
clone_size: .
j_call: TRBJ2-5
cdr3_aa: CASSEARLQETQYF
cdr3_nt: TGTGCCAGCAGTGAGGCCAGACTACAAGAGACCCAGTACTTC

v_call: TRBV28
d_call: TRBD1
clone_size: once
j_call: TRBJ1-2
cdr3_aa: CASSLPGQGAHGYTF
cdr3_nt: TGTGCCAGCAGTCTCCCGGGACAGGGGGCGCATGGCTACACCTTC

v_call: TRBV7-9
d_call: .
clone_size: .
j_call: TRBJ2-4
cdr3_aa: CASSPAENIQYF
cdr3_nt: TGTGCCAGCAGCCCCGCCGAGAACATTCAGTACTTC

v_call: TRBV2
d_call: TRBD1
clone_size: .
j_call: TRBJ1-2
cdr3_aa: CASRGQANYGYTF
cdr3_nt: TGTGCCAGCAGGGGACAGGCTAACTATGGCTACACCTTC

v_call: TRBV9
d_call: TRBD2
clone_size: .
j_call: TRBJ2-3
cdr3_aa: CASSVGGSGADTQYF
cdr3_nt: TGTGCCAGCAGCGTAGGCGGGAGTGGGGCAGATACGCAGTATTTT